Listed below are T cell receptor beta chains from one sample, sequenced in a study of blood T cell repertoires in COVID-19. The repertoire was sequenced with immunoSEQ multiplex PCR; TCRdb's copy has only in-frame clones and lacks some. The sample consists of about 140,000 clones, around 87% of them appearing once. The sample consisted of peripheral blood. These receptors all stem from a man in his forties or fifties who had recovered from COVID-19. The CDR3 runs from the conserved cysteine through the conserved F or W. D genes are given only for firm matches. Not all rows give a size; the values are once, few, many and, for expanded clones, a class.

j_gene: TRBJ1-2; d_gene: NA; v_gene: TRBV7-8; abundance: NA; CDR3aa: CASSPHEVDYGYTF; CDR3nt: TGTGCCAGCAGCCCCCACGAGGTTGACTATGGCTACACCTTC
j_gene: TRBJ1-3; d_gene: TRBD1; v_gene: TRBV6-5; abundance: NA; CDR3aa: CASSPPGQGRNTIYF; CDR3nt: TGTGCCAGCAGTCCTCCGGGACAGGGAAGAAACACCATATATTTT
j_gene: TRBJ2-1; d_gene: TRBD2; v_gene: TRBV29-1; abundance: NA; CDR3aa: CSVEVAGGRYNEQFF; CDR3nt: TGCAGCGTTGAAGTAGCGGGGGGGAGGTACAATGAGCAGTTCTTC
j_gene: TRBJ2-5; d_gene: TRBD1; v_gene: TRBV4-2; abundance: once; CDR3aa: CASSQGGTGYQETQYF; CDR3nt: TGTGCCAGCAGCCAAGGGGGGACAGGGTATCAAGAGACCCAGTACTTC
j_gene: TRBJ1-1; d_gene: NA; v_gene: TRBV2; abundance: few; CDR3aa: CASSEPDRQEWNTEAFF; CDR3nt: TGTGCCAGCAGTGAACCCGACCGACAGGAATGGAACACTGAAGCTTTCTTT
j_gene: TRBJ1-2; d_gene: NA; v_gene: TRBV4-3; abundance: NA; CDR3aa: CASSQEAGMSYGYTF; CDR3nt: TGCGCCAGCAGCCAAGAGGCAGGGATGAGCTATGGCTACACCTTC
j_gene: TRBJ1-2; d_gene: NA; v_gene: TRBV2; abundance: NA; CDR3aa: CASTLTPSYGYTF; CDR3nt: TGTGCCAGCACCTTGACACCTTCCTATGGCTACACCTTC
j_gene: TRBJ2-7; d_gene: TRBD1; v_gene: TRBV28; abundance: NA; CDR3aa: CASSLIQPGQGSDEQYF; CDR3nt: TGTGCCAGCAGTTTGATCCAACCGGGACAGGGGTCGGACGAGCAGTACTTC
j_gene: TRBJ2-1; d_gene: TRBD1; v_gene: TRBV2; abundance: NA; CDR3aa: CASTTGGINNEQFF; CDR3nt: TGTGCCAGCACTACAGGGGGAATCAACAATGAGCAGTTCTTC
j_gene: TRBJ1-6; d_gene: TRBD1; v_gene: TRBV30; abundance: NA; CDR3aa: CAWSAGTGIYSPLHF; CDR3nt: TGTGCCTGGAGTGCCGGGACAGGGATTTATTCACCCCTCCACTTT
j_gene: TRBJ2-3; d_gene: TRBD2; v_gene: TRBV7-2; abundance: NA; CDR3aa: CASSLVGTSGGAGTDTQYF; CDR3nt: TGTGCCAGCAGCTTAGTTGGGACTAGCGGGGGGGCAGGCACAGATACGCAGTATTTT
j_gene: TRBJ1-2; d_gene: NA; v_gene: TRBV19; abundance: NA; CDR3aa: CASSRQGGGWYGYTF; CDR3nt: TGTGCCAGTAGTCGACAAGGGGGGGGATGGTATGGCTACACCTTC
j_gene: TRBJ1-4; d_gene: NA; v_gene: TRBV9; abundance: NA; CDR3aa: CASSVDLQNNEKLFF; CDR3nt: TGTGCCAGCAGCGTAGACCTCCAGAATAATGAAAAACTGTTTTTT
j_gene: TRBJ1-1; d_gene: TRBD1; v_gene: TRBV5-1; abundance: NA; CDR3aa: CASSVTQGANTEAFF; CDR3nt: TGCGCCAGCAGCGTAACCCAGGGGGCGAACACTGAAGCTTTCTTT
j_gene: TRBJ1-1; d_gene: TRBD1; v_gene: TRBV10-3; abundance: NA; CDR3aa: CAISIQGTTEAFF; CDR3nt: TGTGCCATCAGCATACAGGGGACGACTGAAGCTTTCTTT
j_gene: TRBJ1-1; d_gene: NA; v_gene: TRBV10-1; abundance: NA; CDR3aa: CASSESGGTEAFF; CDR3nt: TGCGCCAGCAGTGAGTCGGGGGGGACTGAAGCTTTCTTT
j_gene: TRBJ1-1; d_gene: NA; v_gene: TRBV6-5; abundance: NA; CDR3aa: CASRRTSEAFF; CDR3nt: TGTGCCAGCAGAAGGACATCGGAAGCTTTCTTT
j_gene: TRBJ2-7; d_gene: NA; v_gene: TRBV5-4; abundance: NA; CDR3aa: CASSLSGPSSYEQYF; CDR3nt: TGTGCCAGCAGCTTAAGCGGTCCTTCCTCCTACGAGCAGTACTTC
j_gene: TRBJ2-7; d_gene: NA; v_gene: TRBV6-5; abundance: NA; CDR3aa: CASTTEDSIKQYF; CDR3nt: TGTGCCAGCACCACCGAGGACAGTATCAAGCAGTACTTC
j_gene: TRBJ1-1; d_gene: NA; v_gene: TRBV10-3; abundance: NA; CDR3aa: CAISENKGGTEAFF; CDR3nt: TGTGCCATCAGCGAGAATAAGGGAGGCACTGAAGCTTTCTTT
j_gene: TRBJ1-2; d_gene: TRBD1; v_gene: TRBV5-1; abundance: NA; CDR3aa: CASSPEGQGAYGYTF; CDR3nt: TGCGCCAGCAGCCCGGAGGGACAGGGGGCTTATGGCTACACCTTC
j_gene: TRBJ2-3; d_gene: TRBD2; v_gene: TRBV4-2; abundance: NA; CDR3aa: CASSPGTSADTQYF; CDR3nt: TGTGCCAGCAGCCCCGGGACTAGCGCGGATACGCAGTATTTT
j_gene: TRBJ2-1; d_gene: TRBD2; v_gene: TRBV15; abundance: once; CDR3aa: CATRRLAGRYNEQFF; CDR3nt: TGTGCCACCAGAAGACTAGCGGGGCGCTACAATGAGCAGTTCTTC
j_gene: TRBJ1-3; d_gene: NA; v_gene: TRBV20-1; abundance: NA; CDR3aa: CSASQTLETPYIF; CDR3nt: NA
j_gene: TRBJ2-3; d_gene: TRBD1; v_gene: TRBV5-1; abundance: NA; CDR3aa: CASSSTGVVGADTQYF; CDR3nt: TGCGCCAGCAGCTCTACAGGGGTAGTGGGGGCAGATACGCAGTATTTT
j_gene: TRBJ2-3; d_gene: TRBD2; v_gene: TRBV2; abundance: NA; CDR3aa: CASRRLAGGSTDTQYF; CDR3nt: TGTGCCAGCAGAAGACTAGCGGGGGGGAGCACAGATACGCAGTATTTT
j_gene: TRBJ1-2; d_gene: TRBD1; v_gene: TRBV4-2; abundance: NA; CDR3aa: CASSRGTGGYGYTF; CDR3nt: TGTGCCAGCAGCCGAGGAACAGGGGGCTATGGCTACACCTTC
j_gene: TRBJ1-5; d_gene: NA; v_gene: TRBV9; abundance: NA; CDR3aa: CASSVREGQPQHF; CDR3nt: TGTGCCAGCAGCGTACGAGAGGGTCAGCCCCAGCATTTT
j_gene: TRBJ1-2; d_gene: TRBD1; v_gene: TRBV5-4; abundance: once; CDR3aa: CASSLEPDRGYGYTF; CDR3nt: TGTGCCAGCAGCTTAGAACCGGACAGGGGATATGGCTACACCTTC
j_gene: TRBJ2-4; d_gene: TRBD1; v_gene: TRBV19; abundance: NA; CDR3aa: CASSPRTGGWLESKNIQYF; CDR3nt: TGTGCCAGTAGTCCACGGACAGGGGGCTGGTTGGAGTCCAAAAACATTCAGTACTTC
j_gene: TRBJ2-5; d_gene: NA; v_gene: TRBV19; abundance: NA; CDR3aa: CASGQGFKETQYF; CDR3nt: TGTGCCAGTGGGCAGGGGTTTAAAGAGACCCAGTACTTC
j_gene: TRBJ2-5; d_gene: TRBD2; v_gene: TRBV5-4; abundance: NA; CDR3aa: CASSPRTRGEETQYF; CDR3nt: TGTGCCAGCAGCCCGCGGACACGGGGGGAAGAGACCCAGTACTTC